One and the same sample provided the 26 T cell receptor beta chains below, sequenced in a study of cytomegalovirus exposure and HLA in healthy donors. Use of 60 Vbeta and 13 Jbeta primers characterized the PCR. Assay: immunoSEQ multiplex PCR; the TCRdb copy retains only in-frame clones and omits some. The sample has about 120,000 clones, over 60% seen once; the top ten hold roughly 8%. The sample taken for sequencing was PBMCs. These receptors were obtained from a man aged 18 to 30 in good health and CMV-seropositive.

The V call is TRBV7-9, the J call TRBJ2-3; 14 positions match TRBD2. Germline trimming cut 5 bases from V and 6 bases from J; bases unmatched to any gene: 4. Germline V lookup: CDR1 SEHNR, CDR2 FQNEAQ (reference sequence). The CDR3 sequence is 15 residues long. The CDR3 protein is CASSLGTSGGDTQYF. Here the CDR3 DNA reads TGTGCCAGCAGCCTAGGGACTAGCGGGGGTGATACGCAGTATTTT. Combining the CDR3 with reference TRBV7-9 and TRBJ2-3 gives the whole variable domain DTGVSQNPRHKITKRGQNVTFRCDPISEHNRLYWYRQTLGQGPEFLTYFQNEAQLEKSRLLSDRFSAERPKGSFSTLEIQRTEQGDSAMYLCASSLGTSGGDTQYFGPGTRLTVL.

The rearrangement joins TRBV5-1 to TRBJ1-4; TRBD1 aligns across 7 bases. CDR3 length equals 14 residues. J was trimmed by 4 bases and V by 2 bases; bases with no gene match: 2. Germline loops: CDR1 SGHRS, CDR2 YFSETQ. The chain's CDR3 is CASSLQGNNEKLFF. In DNA, the CDR3 is TGCGCCAGCAGCTTACAGGGGAATAATGAAAAACTGTTTTTT.

The rearrangement joins TRBV4-2 to TRBJ2-1; 7 bases fit TRBD1. After removal of 1 base from V and 1 base from J, the junction contained 10 bases not matched to a gene. From germline, CDR1 is LGHNA and CDR2 YNFKEQ. The CDR3 loop spans 18 amino acids. CDR3 residues: CASSQVGEGALSYNEQFF. The CDR3 region has the DNA TGTGCCAGCAGCCAAGTCGGAGAGGGGGCCCTGTCCTACAATGAGCAGTTCTTC.

This sequence joins TRBV11-3 and TRBJ2-6, with 7 bases matching TRBD1. V dropped 5 bases and J dropped 6; count of bases not matched to a gene: 4. The V gene's germline CDR1 is SGHNT and CDR2 YENEEA. This CDR3 is built from 14 residues. CDR3 region: CASSLGQMANVLTF. In DNA, the CDR3 is TGTGCCAGCAGCCTGGGACAGATGGCCAACGTCCTGACTTTC.

V and J are TRBV27 and TRBJ1-2, with 7 positions matching TRBD1. The V gene end was trimmed by 5 bases and the J gene end by 3 bases; junction bases not matched to a gene: 3. The germline V gene encodes CDR1 MNHEY and CDR2 SMNVEV (reference sequence). The CDR3 covers 13 residues. CDR3 sequence: CASSNRGYYGYTF. The CDR3, as DNA: TGTGCCAGCAGTAACAGGGGTTACTATGGCTACACCTTC.

V usage is TRBV5-1 and J usage is TRBJ1-6; D might be TRBD1 (5 bases). This CDR3 is 17 amino acids long. V gave up 4 bases and J gave up 0 bases, with 14 bases separating them. Germline V CDR1 and CDR2: SGHRS, YFSETQ. The CDR3: CASSIDSRSSYNSPLHF. CDR3 nucleotides: TGCGCCAGCAGCATAGACAGTAGGAGCTCCTATAATTCACCCCTCCACTTT.

This clone turned up a few times. V usage is TRBV28 and J usage is TRBJ2-6; TRBD2 agrees at 8 bases. The V gene end was trimmed by 6 bases and the J gene end by 2 bases; junction bases not matched to a gene: 6. Germline V gene lookup returns CDR1 MDHEN and CDR2 SYDVKM. CDR3 length equals 16 residues. The CDR3 here is CASRPAGGAGANVLTF. DNA of the CDR3: TGTGCCAGCAGACCCGCCGGGGGGGCTGGGGCCAACGTCCTGACTTTC.

J is TRBJ1-3 and V is TRBV30; TRBD1 is a possible D gene (5 bases). V was trimmed by 3 bases and J by 7 bases, leaving 13 bases between them. The V gene's germline CDR1 is GTSNPN and CDR2 SVGIG (reference sequence). This CDR3 contains 13 residues. DNA of the CDR3: TGTGCCTGGAGAACAGGCCGTAGTAACACCATATATTTT. Translating gives CAWRTGRSNTIYF.

The chain links TRBV18 to TRBJ1-5; weak D call: TRBD1 (6 bases). Germline loops: CDR1 KGHSH, CDR2 LQKENI. V was clipped by 6 bases and J by 2 bases, with 11 bases between them. The CDR3 sequence is 14 residues long. DNA of the CDR3: TGTGCCAGCTCGAAACAGGGTGGCAATCAGCCCCAGCATTTT. Amino acid sequence: CASSKQGGNQPQHF. Variable domain in full (rest from reference TRBV18 and TRBJ1-5): NAGVMQNPRHLVRRRGQEARLRCSPMKGHSHVYWYRQLPEEGLKFMVYLQKENIIDESGMPKERFSAEFPKEGPSILRIQQVVRGDSAAYFCASSKQGGNQPQHFGDGTRLSIL.

There are a few counts of this clone. The CDR3 protein is CASREERQGASQETQYF. CDR3 DNA sequence: TGTGCCAGCAGAGAGGAGCGACAGGGGGCTTCCCAAGAGACCCAGTACTTC. The chain joins TRBV6-4 to TRBJ2-5; 10 nucleotides match TRBD1. After removal of 6 bases from V and 1 base from J, the junction contained 11 bases not matched to a gene. The CDR3 is 17 residues long. Germline assignment: CDR1 MRHNA and CDR2 SNTAGT.

The rearrangement joins TRBV11-2 to TRBJ2-5; no firm D call. CDR1 is SGHAT, CDR2 FQNNGV, per germline. The length of the CDR3 is 13 residues. V shed 6 bases and J shed 1 base, with 9 bases lying between them. As DNA, the CDR3 is TGTGCCAGCAGTAAACAGCTCCAAGAGACCCAGTACTTC. As protein: CASSKQLQETQYF. Supplemented by reference TRBV11-2 and TRBJ2-5, the full variable domain reads EAGVAQSPRYKIIEKRQSVAFWCNPISGHATLYWYQQILGQGPKLLIQFQNNGVVDDSQLPKDRFSAERLKGVDSTLKIQPAKLEDSAVYLCASSKQLQETQYFGPGTRLLVL.

This clone was counted once. The rearrangement links TRBV11-2 to TRBJ2-7; TRBD1 aligns across 11 bases. The CDR3 is 14 residues long. V shed 5 bases and J 6 bases; nucleotides not matched to a gene: 6. CDR1 is SGHAT, CDR2 FQNNGV, per germline. The CDR3 loop is CASSISGTGGEQYV. CDR3 nucleotide sequence: TGTGCCAGCAGCATATCCGGGACAGGGGGCGAGCAGTACGTC.

This chain links TRBV18 with TRBJ2-5, with 7 bases fitting TRBD1. The CDR3 totals 13 residues. V dropped 6 bases and J dropped 2; count of bases not matched to a gene: 3. CDR1 KGHSH and CDR2 LQKENI come from the germline V gene. The CDR3 coding sequence is TGTGCCAGCTCGGGGACAGCTCAAGAGACCCAGTACTTC. Protein product: CASSGTAQETQYF.

The genes are TRBV4-1 and TRBJ1-5; 10 nucleotides match TRBD1. The CDR3 covers 15 residues. Per germline, CDR1 MGHRA and CDR2 YSYEKL. V shed 1 base and J 5 bases; nucleotides not matched to a gene: 2. The CDR3 reads CASSQGTGGHQPQHF. The CDR3 coding sequence is TGCGCCAGCAGCCAAGGGACAGGGGGTCATCAGCCCCAGCATTTT.

V and J are TRBV20-1 and TRBJ2-5; D not certain. Germline V lookup: CDR1 DFQATT, CDR2 SNEGSKA (reference sequence). This CDR3 has 10 amino acids. V was clipped by 6 bases and J by 7 bases, with 9 bases between them. The DNA for the CDR3 is TGCAGTGCCCCCGTTAGGACCCAGTACTTC. It encodes CSAPVRTQYF.

The rearrangement uses TRBV28 and TRBJ1-5; D remains ambiguous. The CDR3 is 15 amino acids. The V gene lost 3 bases and the J gene lost 0 bases, with 9 bases spanning the gap. Looked up from germline, CDR1 is MDHEN and CDR2 is SYDVKM. In DNA, the CDR3 is TGTGCCAGCAGTTTCGGGATGAATAGCAATCAGCCCCAGCATTTT. Protein: CASSFGMNSNQPQHF. Complete variable domain (other parts from reference TRBV28 and TRBJ1-5): DVKVTQSSRYLVKRTGEKVFLECVQDMDHENMFWYRQDPGLGLRLIYFSYDVKMKEKGDIPEGYSVSREKKERFSLILESASTNQTSMYLCASSFGMNSNQPQHFGDGTRLSIL.

The chain has TRBV10-3 and TRBJ1-6; 10 bases align to TRBD1. The length of the CDR3 is 15 residues. The trim removed 3 bases at V and 8 bases at J, leaving 4 bases unmatched. Germline CDR1 ENHRY, CDR2 SYGVKD. The CDR3 spells CAISDPGTGDSPLHF. As DNA, the CDR3 is TGTGCCATCAGTGACCCGGGGACAGGGGATTCACCCCTCCACTTT.

The chain is built from TRBV6-5 and TRBJ2-1, with D possibly TRBD1 on 5 matching bases. The CDR3 spans 13 residues. Trimming cost V 6 bases and J 4 bases, with 10 bases left between them. CDR1 and CDR2 from the germline V gene are MNHEY and SVGAGI. The DNA of the CDR3 is TGTGCCAGCAGCCAGGGATATTACAATGAGCAGTTCTTC. Protein: CASSQGYYNEQFF.

Only a few counts were recorded for this clone. This rearrangement joins TRBV2 to TRBJ2-7, with 8 bases that match TRBD1. The CDR3 consists of 14 residues. Looked up from germline, CDR1 is SNHLY and CDR2 is FYNNEI. J was trimmed by 5 bases and V by 6 bases; bases with no gene match: 9. The CDR3 loop is CASRTTGVFHEQYF. For the CDR3, the DNA is TGTGCCAGCAGGACGACAGGGGTTTTCCACGAGCAGTACTTC.

The chain combines TRBV6-5 with TRBJ1-5, with 9 bases matching TRBD1. Germline values: CDR1 MNHEY, CDR2 SVGAGI. CDR3 size: 13 residues. J lost 5 bases, V lost 6 bases, and 2 bases had no gene match. CDR3 region: CASSRDRDQPQHF. DNA of the CDR3: TGTGCCAGCAGCAGGGACAGGGATCAGCCCCAGCATTTT.

CDR3 in amino acids: CASSEQRTTNEKLFF. CDR3 nucleotide sequence: TGTGCCAGCAGTGAACAGCGAACAACTAATGAAAAACTGTTTTTT. This chain links TRBV25-1 with TRBJ1-4; no definite D call. V lost 2 bases, J lost 0 bases, and 7 bases lay in between. In germline, CDR1 is MGHDK, CDR2 SYGVNS. The CDR3 has 15 residues.

The J gene is TRBJ1-4, the V gene TRBV5-1; 7 positions match TRBD1. The germline V gene has CDR1 SGHRS and CDR2 YFSETQ. Trimming took 5 bases from V and 6 from J; bases not matched to a gene: 7. This CDR3 spans 14 amino acids. The DNA for the CDR3 is TGCGCCAGCAGTCCCGGCAGGGGGGATGAAAAACTGTTTTTT. Its protein product is CASSPGRGDEKLFF.

V usage is TRBV7-9 and J usage is TRBJ1-4, with D possibly being TRBD1 (5 bases). Germline CDR1 is SEHNR and CDR2 is FQNEAQ (reference sequence). CDR3 length: 15 residues. Trimming shortened V by 1 base and J by 10 bases, and 16 bases separated the two germline ends. Here the CDR3 DNA reads TGTGCCAGCAGCTTAGAGAGGGACCTGCGGGGAAAACTGTTTTTT. As protein: CASSLERDLRGKLFF.

The rearrangement uses TRBV10-3 and TRBJ2-7, with a possible D match to TRBD1 (6 bases). This CDR3 has 13 amino acids. Germline lookup yields CDR1 ENHRY and CDR2 SYGVKD. Trimming left V 8 bases short and J 3 bases short, with 14 bases between. This CDR3 is CAIPRQGYYEQYV. For the CDR3, the DNA is TGTGCCATCCCTCGGCAGGGGTACTACGAGCAGTACGTC.

The chain combines TRBV28 with TRBJ1-2, with unresolved D. The CDR3 contains 13 residues. V was pared by 5 bases and J by 2 bases, with 9 bases between. CDR1 and CDR2 from the germline V gene are MDHEN and SYDVKM. The CDR3 loop reads CASSGQPNYGYTF. The CDR3 nucleotides are TGTGCCAGCAGTGGGCAGCCGAACTATGGCTACACCTTC.

The chain employs TRBV28 and TRBJ1-6, with D possibly being TRBD1 (5 bases). This CDR3 contains 16 residues. Trimming shortened V by 2 bases and J by 7 bases, and 15 bases separated the two germline ends. Germline V gene sequence: CDR1 MDHEN, CDR2 SYDVKM. CDR3 residues: CASSLPESDTNSPLHF. The CDR3 region has the DNA TGTGCCAGCAGTTTACCCGAATCGGACACAAATTCACCCCTCCACTTT.